The T cell receptor (beta chain) described here comes from a study of blood T cell repertoires in COVID-19. Study summary: There were acute and convalescent COVID-19 samples, and they came from the United States, Italy and Spain.

V was cut by 1 base and J by 5 bases, with 13 bases left in between. The CDR3 is 15 residues long. CDR1 and CDR2 (germline): SGHDN, FVKESK. The recovered donors of Cohort 3 showed two negative PCRs, clearance, or symptom resolution. Here immunoSEQ multiplex PCR was the method, and the copy in TCRdb shows in-frame clones only, minus some. The sample carries 360,000 or so clones, roughly 87% recorded once. The specimen was PBMCs or T cells enriched from blood (not recorded which). The rearrangement links TRBV14 to TRBJ2-3; D not certain. This receptor was obtained from a woman aged 25 to 39 who had recovered from COVID-19. CDR3 sequence reads: CASSQVNRERDTQYF. DNA for the CDR3: TGTGCCAGCAGCCAAGTTAACCGCGAGAGAGATACGCAGTATTTT.